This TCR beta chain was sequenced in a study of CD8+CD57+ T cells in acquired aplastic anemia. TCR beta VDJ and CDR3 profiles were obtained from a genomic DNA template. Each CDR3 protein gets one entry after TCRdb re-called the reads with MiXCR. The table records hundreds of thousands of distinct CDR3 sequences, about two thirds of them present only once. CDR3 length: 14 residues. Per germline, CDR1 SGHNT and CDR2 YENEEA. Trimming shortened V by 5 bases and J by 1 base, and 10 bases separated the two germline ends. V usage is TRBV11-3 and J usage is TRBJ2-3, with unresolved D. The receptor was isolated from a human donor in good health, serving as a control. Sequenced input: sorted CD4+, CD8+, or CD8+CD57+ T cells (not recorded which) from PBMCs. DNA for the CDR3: TGTGCCAGCAGCCCAGTGACGGGCACAGATACGCAGTATTTT. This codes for CASSPVTGTDTQYF.